The present T cell receptor beta chain was sequenced within a study of T cell repertoires in cytomegalovirus infection. TCRdb fed the reads into MiXCR, producing one record per CDR3 protein. The sample has approximately 700,000 distinct CDR3 sequences, approximately 40% seen once. This sequence originates from a human donor in good health (CMV status not recorded). Some clones in this sample may be carry-over from other donors' samples. The material sequenced was PBMCs.

In DNA, the CDR3 is TGTGCCAGCAGCTTAATGGTTGGAGGGACTAGCTCCTACAATGAGCAGTTCTTC. Protein sequence: CASSLMVGGTSSYNEQFF. The rearrangement joins TRBV7-3 to TRBJ2-1; TRBD2 aligns across 8 bases. This CDR3 spans 18 amino acids. After removal of 1 base from V and 0 bases from J, the junction contained 8 bases not matched to a gene. Germline CDR1 SGHTA, CDR2 FQGTGA. Together with reference TRBV7-3 and TRBJ2-1, the CDR3 gives the full variable domain: GAGVSQTPSNKVTEKGKYVELRCDPISGHTALYWYRQSLGQGPEFLIYFQGTGAADDSGLPNDRFFAVRPEGSVSTLKIQRTERGDSAVYLCASSLMVGGTSSYNEQFFGPGTRLTVL.